These 30 T cell receptor beta chains originate from one sample sequenced in a study of CD8 T cells in ankylosing spondylitis. Study-wide points: About 8 highly homologous variants made up a TCR beta motif, and this motif appeared characteristic of ankylosing spondylitis blood.

TCRdb processed the 5' RACE reads anew with MiXCR; each CDR3 protein has one entry. The data hold around 770,000 distinct CDR3 sequences, with roughly 12% observed a single time. No antigen is known for these receptors. The sample consisted of blood, either unsorted or a sorted T cell fraction (not recorded which). The receptors were sampled from a male donor with ankylosing spondylitis.

The genes are TRBV10-3 and TRBJ1-1; a possible D gene is TRBD1 (5 bases). Trimming pared 7 bases from V and 0 bases from J, leaving 21 bases between. The germline V gene has CDR1 ENHRY and CDR2 SYGVKD. The CDR3 contains 17 residues. The CDR3 DNA reads as TGTGCCATCACTGGGGGGTTTGGTATCGGCATGAACACTGAAGCTTTCTTT. Amino acids: CAITGGFGIGMNTEAFF.

Many counts were recorded for this clonotype. The CDR3: CASSLGQGGSYEQYF. The DNA for the CDR3 is TGTGCCAGCAGCTTGGGGCAGGGAGGAAGCTACGAGCAGTACTTC. V is TRBV5-5 and J is TRBJ2-7, with D perhaps matching TRBD2 (6 bases). The CDR3 length is 15 residues. Germline loops: CDR1 SGHKS, CDR2 YYEKEE (reference sequence). With 0 bases removed from V and 3 bases from J, the gap between germline ends came to 13 bases.

The V gene is TRBV4-1, the J gene TRBJ2-7, with D tentatively TRBD1 (5 bases). Germline V CDR1 and CDR2: MGHRA, YSYEKL. This CDR3 is 15 amino acids long. The V end lost 0 bases, the J end lost 4 bases, and 13 bases lay between the germline ends. The CDR3 DNA follows: TGCGCCAGCAGCCAAGATCGTAACAGGATATACGAGCAGTACTTC. Its translation: CASSQDRNRIYEQYF.

This chain connects TRBV12-3 or TRBV12-4 to TRBJ1-3; D not certain. This CDR3 is 11 amino acids long. V gave up 5 bases and J gave up 8 bases, with 7 bases separating them. The CDR3 region is CASSPGDTIYF. Here the CDR3 DNA reads TGTGCCAGCAGTCCCGGAGACACCATATATTTT.

With regard to this clonotype: Just one base apart from a much larger clone, this may be a read error. This chain connects TRBV29-1 to TRBJ2-1; no clear D gene. Deletions cut 8 bases from V and 7 bases from J, with 21 bases between. In germline, CDR1 is SQVTM, CDR2 ANQGSEA. The CDR3 loop spans 14 amino acids. CDR3 region: CSFVMGIFGNEQFF. The CDR3 DNA reads TGCAGCTTTGTAATGGGGATCTTTGGAAATGAGCAGTTCTTC.

This clonotype was detected only a few times. The rearrangement links TRBV5-6 to TRBJ1-4; 8 bases align to TRBD1. CDR3 length equals 13 residues. Trimming cost V 5 bases and J 9 bases; bases outside gene matches: 6. Looked up from germline, CDR1 is SGHDT and CDR2 is YYEEEE. This chain's CDR3 is CASSSRTGQKLFF. The CDR3 bases are TGTGCCAGCAGTTCCCGGACAGGGCAAAAACTGTTTTTT.

The chain joins TRBV12-3 or TRBV12-4 to TRBJ1-6; possibly TRBD1 for D (5 bases). Trimming left V 5 bases short and J 4 bases short, with 9 bases between. The CDR3 spans 14 residues. This chain's CDR3 is CASSGGRYNSPLHF. The CDR3 coding sequence is TGTGCCAGCAGTGGGGGGAGGTATAATTCACCCCTCCACTTT.

This clonotype was seen a few times. The chain is built from TRBV6-2 or TRBV6-3 and TRBJ2-7; weak D call: TRBD1 (7 bases). Trimming pared 6 bases from V and 3 bases from J, leaving 15 bases between. This CDR3 comprises 14 residues. Germline CDR1 is MNHEY and CDR2 is SVGEGT. Here the CDR3 DNA reads TGTGCCAGCAGACTCAGGGGGGCGGACTACGAGCAGTACTTC. It translates to CASRLRGADYEQYF.

This chain uses TRBV7-2 with TRBJ2-7; D is perhaps TRBD1 or TRBD2 (5 bases each). Trimming removed 4 bases at V and 3 bases at J, with 10 bases between. The CDR3 is 13 residues long. Per germline, CDR1 SGHTA and CDR2 FQGNSA. CDR3: CASSSRDVYEQYF. In DNA form, the CDR3 reads TGTGCCAGCAGCTCCCGGGACGTCTACGAGCAGTACTTC. The entire variable domain, with the rest obtained from reference TRBV7-2 and TRBJ2-7, is as follows: GAGVSQSPSNKVTEKGKDVELRCDPISGHTALYWYRQSLGQGLEFLIYFQGNSAPDKSGLPSDRFSAERTGGSVSTLTIQRTQQEDSAVYLCASSSRDVYEQYFGPGTRLTVT.

The chain combines TRBV9 with TRBJ2-7, with 9 bases that match TRBD1. J lost 2 bases, V lost 3 bases, and 6 bases had no gene match. This CDR3 contains 15 residues. Looked up from germline, CDR1 is SGDLS and CDR2 is YYNGEE. Here the CDR3 DNA reads TGTGCCAGCAGCGAGAACAGGGGGCTAACCTACGAGCAGTACTTC. Translating it yields CASSENRGLTYEQYF.

The CDR3 protein is CAWSVKGADEQYF. The CDR3 nucleotides read TGTGCCTGGAGTGTAAAGGGGGCCGACGAGCAGTACTTC. The chain carries TRBV30 and TRBJ2-7, with 7 bases lining up with TRBD1. Per the germline V gene, CDR1 is GTSNPN and CDR2 is SVGIG (reference sequence). The CDR3 runs to 13 residues. J was trimmed by 5 bases and V by 0 bases; bases with no gene match: 4.

This clonotype was seen repeatedly, ten times or more. The V call is TRBV12-3 or TRBV12-4, the J call TRBJ1-1; 11 bases are shared with TRBD1. The CDR3 runs to 18 residues. V trimming: 1 base; J trimming: 3 bases; junction bases outside the gene matches: 10. CDR3 bases: TGTGCCAGCAGTTTAGTAGGGGGATGGGGACAGGGGGACACTGAAGCTTTCTTT. Amino acids: CASSLVGGWGQGDTEAFF.

The chain recombines TRBV10-3 with TRBJ2-5; 9 bases agree with TRBD1. The ends lost 11 bases at V and 4 bases at J; junction bases unmatched: 11. CDR1 is ENHRY and CDR2 is SYGVKD in the germline V gene. The CDR3 runs 14 residues. This chain's CDR3 is CASKKGQGGETQYF. For the CDR3, the DNA is TGTGCCTCGAAGAAGGGACAGGGTGGAGAGACCCAGTACTTC.

This clonotype came up a few times. This chain links TRBV12-3 or TRBV12-4 with TRBJ1-2, with 7 bases that match TRBD1. The CDR3 length is 14 residues. V shed 6 bases and J 2 bases; nucleotides not matched to a gene: 6. The CDR3 region is CASREQGTNYGYTF. Written as DNA, the CDR3 is TGTGCCAGCAGGGAACAGGGGACAAACTATGGCTACACCTTC.

The rearrangement uses TRBV5-1 and TRBJ2-7; either TRBD1 or TRBD2 may fit D (5 bases each). Germline V gene sequence: CDR1 SGHRS, CDR2 YFSETQ. The CDR3 loop spans 13 amino acids. Trimming shortened V by 5 bases and J by 2 bases, and 11 bases separated the two germline ends. The CDR3 DNA reads as TGCGCCAGCAGGAAACTGGGACCCTACGAGCAGTACTTC. Its protein is CASRKLGPYEQYF. The full variable domain, in which reference TRBV5-1 and TRBJ2-7 provide the parts outside the CDR3, is KAGVTQTPRYLIKTRGQQVTLSCSPISGHRSVSWYQQTPGQGLQFLFEYFSETQRNKGNFPGRFSGRQFSNSRSEMNVSTLELGDSALYLCASRKLGPYEQYFGPGTRLTVT.

This chain connects TRBV12-3 or TRBV12-4 to TRBJ1-1, with 8 nucleotides matching TRBD1. The V segment lost 6 bases and the J segment 5 bases; nucleotides outside the gene matches: 8. The CDR3 is 14 amino acids. The CDR3 loop is CASSPGQGLTEAFF. DNA of the CDR3: TGTGCCAGCAGCCCTGGACAGGGATTGACTGAAGCTTTCTTT.

The table lists this clonotype with a few counts. This chain connects TRBV7-2 to TRBJ2-7, with 11 bases lining up with TRBD2. V shed 2 bases and J 0 bases; nucleotides not matched to a gene: 9. Germline V gene sequence: CDR1 SGHTA, CDR2 FQGNSA. This CDR3 has 18 residues. This CDR3 reads CASSLRLAGGRSSYEQYF. The CDR3 DNA reads TGTGCCAGCAGCTTAAGGCTAGCGGGGGGCCGATCCTCCTACGAGCAGTACTTC.

The CDR3 DNA reads as TGCGCCAGCAGCTCGGACAGGGGTTCAGATACGCAGTATTTT. This codes for CASSSDRGSDTQYF. V is TRBV5-1 and J is TRBJ2-3, with 9 bases aligning to TRBD1. Germline loops: CDR1 SGHRS, CDR2 YFSETQ. CDR3 length: 14 amino acids. V was clipped by 3 bases and J by 4 bases; unmatched bases: 3.

The chain uses TRBV7-2 and TRBJ2-7, with D hard to call. The germline V and J ends were trimmed by 1 base and 3 bases, with 10 bases remaining between them. Germline V gene lookup returns CDR1 SGHTA and CDR2 FQGNSA. This CDR3 spans 14 amino acids. CDR3 coding DNA: TGTGCCAGCAGCTTAGACGGCGGCAACTACGAGCAGTACTTC. This translates into CASSLDGGNYEQYF.

The table lists this clonotype with a few counts. This chain connects TRBV20-1 to TRBJ1-4; D possibly corresponds to TRBD1 (6 bases). Germline values: CDR1 DFQATT, CDR2 SNEGSKA (reference sequence). CDR3 length equals 13 residues. Trimming pared 6 bases from V and 3 bases from J, leaving 11 bases between. The CDR3 nucleotides read TGCAGTGCAGAGGGGGTGGCTAATGAAAAACTGTTTTTT. Protein sequence: CSAEGVANEKLFF.

This clonotype was counted between two and nine times. The chain employs TRBV15 and TRBJ2-2, with D perhaps TRBD1 (5 bases). V lost 3 bases to trimming and J lost 7 bases, with 12 bases between them. Germline lookup yields CDR1 LNHNV and CDR2 YYDKDF (reference sequence). The CDR3 has 14 residues. In DNA, the CDR3 is TGTGCCACCAGCAGGGGCAGGGTATTCGGGGAGCTGTTTTTT. Its protein is CATSRGRVFGELFF.

This clonotype showed up just a few times. The chain carries TRBV6-2 or TRBV6-3 and TRBJ2-2; no firm D call. CDR3 length: 11 amino acids. Germline CDR1 is MNHEY and CDR2 is SVGEGT. V lost 6 bases, J lost 7 bases, and 6 bases lay in between. The CDR3 nucleotides read TGTGCCAGCAGACTATACGGGGAGCTGTTTTTT. Translated: CASRLYGELFF.

This chain uses TRBV20-1 with TRBJ1-2, with 10 bases fitting TRBD1. J gave up 6 bases and V 7 bases, and 8 bases lay outside the gene matches. From germline, CDR1 is DFQATT and CDR2 SNEGSKA (reference sequence). This CDR3 is built from 13 residues. CDR3: CSVPGQGNDGYTF. CDR3 in DNA: TGCAGTGTACCGGGACAGGGGAATGATGGCTACACCTTC.

This clonotype was recorded many times. The chain joins TRBV4-3 to TRBJ2-3, with D possibly being TRBD1 (6 bases). Deletions cut 1 base from V and 0 bases from J, with 11 bases between. The CDR3 covers 16 residues. Germline-derived CDR1 and CDR2 are LGHNA and YSLEER. The CDR3 sequence: CASSQVTQGSTDTQYF. CDR3 bases: TGCGCCAGCAGCCAAGTCACCCAGGGGAGCACAGATACGCAGTATTTT.

The V call is TRBV5-1, the J call TRBJ1-3; D remains unclear. Trimming left V 4 bases short and J 0 bases short, with 8 bases between. From germline, CDR1 is SGHRS and CDR2 YFSETQ. This CDR3 spans 14 amino acids. The CDR3 loop reads CASSPSSSGNTIYF. The CDR3 DNA reads as TGCGCCAGCAGCCCATCTAGCTCTGGAAACACCATATATTTT.

This clonotype was counted only a few times. CDR3 loop: CASSQGAGASPLHF. As DNA, the CDR3 is TGCGCCAGCAGCCAGGGAGCAGGGGCTTCACCCCTCCACTTT. The V gene is TRBV4-3, the J gene TRBJ1-6, with a tentative D call TRBD1 (6 bases). This CDR3 is built from 14 residues. Trimming took 3 bases from V and 9 from J, leaving 12 bases between them. Germline CDR1 reads LGHNA; CDR2 reads YSLEER.

The V and J genes are TRBV6-5 and TRBJ2-7; the D is unclear. V lost 0 bases, J lost 2 bases, and 11 bases lay in between. This CDR3 has 15 amino acids. Germline assignment: CDR1 MNHEY and CDR2 SVGAGI. The chain's CDR3 is CASSYSSPGAYEQYF. The DNA of the CDR3 is TGTGCCAGCAGTTACTCCTCCCCGGGCGCCTACGAGCAGTACTTC.

The V and J genes are TRBV7-9 and TRBJ1-2; no firm D call. Germline CDR1 and CDR2: SEHNR and FQNEAQ (reference sequence). The V end was cut by 3 bases, the J end by 6 bases, with 11 bases between. The CDR3 length is 13 residues. CDR3 protein: CASSLDGGNGYTF. In DNA form, the CDR3 reads TGTGCCAGCAGCTTGGACGGAGGAAATGGCTACACCTTC.

This clonotype was seen a few times. The chain has TRBV20-1 and TRBJ1-1; D is unresolved. With 7 bases removed from V and 11 bases from J, the gap between germline ends came to 14 bases. The CDR3 is 10 residues long. Germline loops: CDR1 DFQATT, CDR2 SNEGSKA (reference sequence). CDR3 protein: CSVGRQPAFF. As DNA, the CDR3 is TGCAGTGTGGGCAGGCAACCGGCTTTCTTT.

The chain has TRBV20-1 and TRBJ1-1; 7 bases agree with TRBD1. J gave up 4 bases and V 3 bases, and 5 bases lay outside the gene matches. Germline CDR1 and CDR2: DFQATT and SNEGSKA (reference sequence). The CDR3 consists of 13 residues. CDR3 residues: CSASSRGGTEAFF. CDR3 sequence (DNA): TGCAGTGCTAGTAGCAGGGGGGGCACTGAAGCTTTCTTT.